What follows is one T cell receptor (beta chain) and its context. Trimming at V came to 7 bases and at J to 4 bases, leaving 4 bases not matched to a gene. CDR3 length equals 15 residues. Per the germline V gene, CDR1 is LNHDA and CDR2 is SQIVND (reference sequence). This specimen comes from a study of blood T cell repertoires in COVID-19. Whole-study context: T cells, B-cell-depleted T cells, or PBMCs provided the cDNA or gDNA that served as material.

Assay used: immunoSEQ multiplex PCR; TCRdb lists only in-frame clones, some missing. The sample lists fewer than 120,000 clones; about 80% were seen once. The TCR sequence derives from a woman over 75 with acute or convalescent COVID-19. Input material: peripheral blood. The chain recombines TRBV19 with TRBJ2-2, with 12 bases that match TRBD1. CDR3 DNA: TGTGCCAGTAAAGGGACAGGGGGCTTCACCGGGGAGCTGTTTTTT. It specifies CASKGTGGFTGELFF.